Following are 23 T cell receptor beta chains from one sample sequenced in a study of T cell responses to AZD1222 COVID-19 vaccine. The method was immunoSEQ multiplex PCR; TCRdb's version includes in-frame clones alone and lacks a portion of them. The repertoire holds more than 75,000 clones, 90% seen once, with about 5% in the top ten. This sample comprised peripheral blood, obtained 28 days after the second AZD1222 dose. The receptors derive from an adult who received the AZD1222 COVID-19 vaccine.

The rearrangement uses TRBV9 and TRBJ1-1; TRBD1 agrees at 7 bases. CDR1 SGDLS and CDR2 YYNGEE come from the germline V gene. This CDR3 comprises 16 residues. J lost 5 bases, V lost 0 bases, and 10 bases had no gene match. The CDR3 DNA reads as TGTGCCAGCAGCGTAGTAGTCCAGACAGGGAGGACTGAAGCTTTCTTT. Translating it yields CASSVVVQTGRTEAFF.

The chain employs TRBV18 and TRBJ1-2; D gene unclear. Trimming removed 3 bases from V and 0 bases from J, with 8 bases in between. There are 14 residues in the CDR3. CDR1 is KGHSH, CDR2 LQKENI, per germline. This chain's CDR3 is CASSPIAANYGYTF. CDR3 bases: TGTGCCAGCTCACCGATTGCCGCTAACTATGGCTACACCTTC.

This clone was seen only once. This chain links TRBV24-1 with TRBJ1-2, with 12 bases that match TRBD1. J gave up 5 bases and V 2 bases, and 5 bases lay outside the gene matches. CDR3 length equals 16 residues. Germline CDR1 and CDR2: KGHDR and SFDVKD. In DNA form, the CDR3 reads TGTGCCACCAGTGATTCGGGGACAGGGGGCGCGTATGGCTACACCTTC. Translating gives CATSDSGTGGAYGYTF.

This chain joins TRBV27 and TRBJ1-2; no reliable D call. Trimming cost V 6 bases and J 4 bases, with 27 bases left between them. This CDR3 region has 18 residues. Germline values: CDR1 MNHEY, CDR2 SMNVEV (reference sequence). The CDR3 DNA is TGTGCCAGCAGCACTCGCGGATACCGACCCCCCTTCGGCTATGGCTACACCTTC. It yields the protein CASSTRGYRPPFGYGYTF.

This chain joins TRBV27 and TRBJ2-2; 9 positions agree with TRBD2. CDR3 size: 16 residues. Trimming removed 3 bases from V and 2 bases from J; junction bases left unmatched: 4. Looked up from germline, CDR1 is MNHEY and CDR2 is SMNVEV (reference sequence). The CDR3 protein is CASSFSGGPNTGELFF. The CDR3 DNA sequence: TGTGCCAGCAGTTTTAGCGGGGGCCCTAACACCGGGGAGCTGTTTTTT.

The V call is TRBV11-3, the J call TRBJ1-6; D perhaps matches TRBD1 (5 bases). Germline V gene lookup returns CDR1 SGHNT and CDR2 YENEEA. The CDR3 is made up of 14 amino acids. V lost 0 bases to trimming and J lost 9 bases, with 9 bases between them. The CDR3 protein is CASSLEGRSSPLHF. CDR3 coding DNA: TGTGCCAGCAGCTTAGAGGGGCGCAGTTCACCCCTCCACTTT.

The chain combines TRBV2 with TRBJ2-7; tentatively, D is TRBD2 (6 bases). V dropped 6 bases and J dropped 7 bases, with 16 bases sitting between them. CDR1 is SNHLY and CDR2 is FYNNEI in the germline V gene. CDR3 length: 13 residues. In nucleotides, the CDR3 is TGTGCCAGCAGCGGTACACGGGGAGGTGAGCAGTACTTC. This translates into CASSGTRGGEQYF.

The sample holds one count of this clone. This chain connects TRBV25-1 to TRBJ1-3; TRBD1 matches 8 bases. CDR1 is MGHDK, CDR2 SYGVNS, per germline. V was pared by 2 bases and J by 3 bases, with 6 bases of the junction left unmatched. The CDR3 sequence is 16 residues long. The CDR3: CASSEQGQGSGNTIYF. CDR3 DNA sequence: TGTGCCAGCAGTGAACAAGGACAGGGTAGTGGAAACACCATATATTTT. The variable domain in full, with the rest retrieved from reference TRBV25-1 and TRBJ1-3, is EADIYQTPRYLVIGTGKKITLECSQTMGHDKMYWYQQDPGMELHLIHYSYGVNSTEKGDLSSESTVSRIRTEHFPLTLESARPSHTSQYLCASSEQGQGSGNTIYFGEGSWLTVV.

The gene calls are TRBV5-1 and TRBJ1-3; TRBD1 agrees at 10 bases. V was clipped by 2 bases and J by 2 bases; unmatched bases: 7. Germline lookup yields CDR1 SGHRS and CDR2 YFSETQ. The CDR3 is 17 amino acids. CDR3 amino acids: CASSFSGTGDPGNTIYF. In nucleotides, the CDR3 is TGCGCCAGCAGCTTTTCCGGGACAGGGGACCCTGGAAACACCATATATTTT.

V is TRBV5-6 and J is TRBJ1-2, with 7 nucleotides matching TRBD1. The CDR3 is made up of 15 amino acids. The germline V gene has CDR1 SGHDT and CDR2 YYEEEE. V lost 3 bases, J lost 4 bases, and 9 bases stayed unmatched. CDR3 sequence (DNA): TGTGCCAGCAGCTCCCGGGACAGATATCCCTATGGCTACACCTTC. Its translation: CASSSRDRYPYGYTF.

This clone was detected only once. The chain couples TRBV11-2 to TRBJ2-5; no reliable D call. This CDR3 spans 15 amino acids. Germline values: CDR1 SGHAT, CDR2 FQNNGV. Trimming cost V 1 base and J 2 bases, with 11 bases left between them. CDR3 DNA: TGTGCCAGCAGCTTAGCTGGACGGAGACAAGAGACCCAGTACTTC. Translating it yields CASSLAGRRQETQYF.

This clone is termed medium-sized (0.01 to 0.1%). The V and J genes are TRBV2 and TRBJ1-2, with 10 positions matching TRBD1. CDR1 is SNHLY, CDR2 FYNNEI, per germline. The CDR3 covers 16 residues. V dropped 7 bases and J dropped 8; count of bases not matched to a gene: 16. CDR3 in amino acids: CASIGDRDRGLSGYTF. CDR3 DNA sequence: TGTGCCAGCATAGGAGACCGGGACAGGGGACTTAGCGGCTACACCTTC.

The chain employs TRBV5-1 and TRBJ1-2; 10 bases are shared with TRBD1. CDR3 size: 15 residues. J was trimmed by 4 bases and V by 3 bases; bases with no gene match: 6. Germline V gene data show CDR1 as SGHRS and CDR2 as YFSETQ. The CDR3 region is CASSSRTGGGYGYTF. The CDR3 DNA sequence: TGCGCCAGCAGCTCGAGGACAGGGGGAGGCTATGGCTACACCTTC.

The chain joins TRBV14 to TRBJ1-6; TRBD1 agrees at 7 bases. CDR3 size: 14 residues. Germline lookup yields CDR1 SGHDN and CDR2 FVKESK. J lost 7 bases, V lost 4 bases, and 4 bases had no gene match. CDR3 DNA sequence: TGTGCCAGCAGCCCTCTGACAGGGAATTCACCCCTCCACTTT. Its protein is CASSPLTGNSPLHF. Variable domain in full (rest from reference TRBV14 and TRBJ1-6): EAGVTQFPSHSVIEKGQTVTLRCDPISGHDNLYWYRRVMGKEIKFLLHFVKESKQDESGMPNNRFLAERTGGTYSTLKVQPAELEDSGVYFCASSPLTGNSPLHFGNGTRLTVT.

The chain employs TRBV6-5 and TRBJ1-5; 9 bases agree with TRBD1. This CDR3 region has 15 residues. CDR1 MNHEY and CDR2 SVGAGI come from the germline V gene. J lost 6 bases, V lost 6 bases, and 9 bases had no gene match. The CDR3 DNA is TGTGCCAGCAGCCGGACGACAGGGGGGATTCAGCCCCAGCATTTT. It codes for CASSRTTGGIQPQHF.

CDR3 in DNA: TGTGCCAGCAGCTTAGCGTTGGGATCTTATTCACCCCTCCACTTT. This sequence encodes CASSLALGSYSPLHF. The chain has TRBV7-2 and TRBJ1-6; D is ambiguous. The ends were cut back, 0 bases at V and 8 bases at J, with 11 bases in the middle. This CDR3 comprises 15 residues. Germline V gene lookup returns CDR1 SGHTA and CDR2 FQGNSA.

The V and J genes are TRBV29-1 and TRBJ1-3; D is possibly TRBD1 (6 bases). The ends were cut back, 5 bases at V and 4 bases at J, with 15 bases in the middle. The CDR3 runs 14 residues. Germline CDR1 is SQVTM and CDR2 is ANQGSEA. CDR3: CSVRGGITGNTIYF. Here the CDR3 DNA reads TGCAGCGTTCGTGGGGGCATAACGGGAAACACCATATATTTT.

The chain links TRBV11-3 to TRBJ1-3; tentative D call: TRBD1 (6 bases). V was cut by 4 bases and J by 2 bases, with 12 bases left in between. The CDR3 has 15 amino acids. Germline CDR1 SGHNT, CDR2 YENEEA. DNA for the CDR3: TGTGCCAGCAGCTCGACAGGTCGTCCTGGAAACACCATATATTTT. Translated, it gives CASSSTGRPGNTIYF. Full variable domain (outside the CDR3, taken from reference TRBV11-3 and TRBJ1-3): EAGVVQSPRYKIIEKKQPVAFWCNPISGHNTLYWYLQNLGQGPELLIRYENEEAVDDSQLPKDRFSAERLKGVDSTLKIQPAELGDSAVYLCASSSTGRPGNTIYFGEGSWLTVV.

V gene TRBV9 combines with J gene TRBJ2-7; TRBD2 is a possible D gene (6 bases). Germline CDR1 SGDLS, CDR2 YYNGEE. V was pared by 0 bases and J by 7 bases, with 11 bases between. This CDR3 is 13 amino acids long. As DNA, the CDR3 is TGTGCCAGCAGCGTAGTGGGTAGCGGAGAGCAGTACTTC. Protein sequence: CASSVVGSGEQYF.

This sequence joins TRBV19 and TRBJ1-2; tentative D call: TRBD1 (6 bases). From germline, CDR1 is LNHDA and CDR2 SQIVND (reference sequence). The CDR3 loop spans 15 amino acids. V lost 1 base to trimming and J lost 5 bases, with 14 bases between them. For the CDR3, the DNA is TGTGCCAGTAGTATAGTCACAGGGAAGCGGTATGGCTACACCTTC. Amino acids: CASSIVTGKRYGYTF.

V and J are TRBV4-3 and TRBJ1-3; D is ambiguous. The germline V gene has CDR1 LGHNA and CDR2 YSLEER. V was shortened by 0 bases and J by 0 bases, with 6 bases between the two germline ends. There are 15 residues in the CDR3. The CDR3 region is CASSQDVTSGNTIYF. In nucleotides, the CDR3 is TGCGCCAGCAGCCAAGATGTCACCTCTGGAAACACCATATATTTT.

This rearrangement joins TRBV19 to TRBJ1-5; D is ambiguous. The CDR3 runs 12 residues. Germline lookup yields CDR1 LNHDA and CDR2 SQIVND (reference sequence). With 2 bases removed from V and 9 bases from J, the gap between germline ends came to 8 bases. CDR3 loop: CASSISATPQHF. The CDR3 DNA sequence: TGTGCCAGTAGTATATCAGCGACGCCCCAGCATTTT.

The chain employs TRBV2 and TRBJ1-5; no clear D. This CDR3 contains 18 residues. V dropped 0 bases and J dropped 0 bases, with 15 bases sitting between them. Germline values: CDR1 SNHLY, CDR2 FYNNEI. The CDR3 DNA reads as TGTGCCAGCAGTGAAGCGCTTGGGAGTTACTTTAGCAATCAGCCCCAGCATTTT. Protein sequence: CASSEALGSYFSNQPQHF. Together with reference TRBV2 and TRBJ1-5, the CDR3 gives the full variable domain: EPEVTQTPSHQVTQMGQEVILRCVPISNHLYFYWYRQILGQKVEFLVSFYNNEISEKSEIFDDQFSVERPDGSNFTLKIRSTKLEDSAMYFCASSEALGSYFSNQPQHFGDGTRLSIL.